A selection of T cell receptor beta chains follows, all from one sample in a study of blood T cells in healthy people across ages. TCRdb used MiXCR to reprocess the 5' RACE reads, holding one entry per CDR3 protein. The repertoire holds roughly 900,000 distinct CDR3 sequences, with around 46% as singletons. The specimen sequenced was blood. The receptors originated from a man younger than 40 in good health. Each CDR3 is given with its conserved first and last residue. The order of the fields is V gene, J gene, CDR3 protein.

V gene: TRBV24-1
J gene: .
CDR3 protein: CATSDPQYIQYF

V gene: TRBV5-1
J gene: TRBJ2-3
CDR3 protein: CASSLSYRTTDTQYF

V gene: TRBV3-1
J gene: TRBJ1-1
CDR3 protein: CASSQEQKNTEAFF

V gene: TRBV5-1
J gene: TRBJ1-1
CDR3 protein: CASTGQGVTEAFF

V gene: TRBV20-1
J gene: .
CDR3 protein: CSAKSGTAGYEQYF

V gene: TRBV9
J gene: TRBJ2-3
CDR3 protein: CASSVSPGADTQYF

V gene: TRBV4-2
J gene: TRBJ2-1
CDR3 protein: CASSHRPPGLAGGSSYNEQFF

V gene: TRBV4-3
J gene: TRBJ2-7
CDR3 protein: CASSQEETTPTYEQYF

V gene: TRBV6-2/TRBV6-3
J gene: TRBJ1-1
CDR3 protein: CASSYGGGTLNTEAFF

V gene: TRBV7-2
J gene: TRBJ2-7
CDR3 protein: CASIPAGLSTPYEQYF

V gene: TRBV12-3/TRBV12-4
J gene: TRBJ2-2
CDR3 protein: CASSSSPGLPGELFF

V gene: TRBV5-1
J gene: TRBJ2-1
CDR3 protein: CASSTTTGNNEQFF

V gene: TRBV18
J gene: TRBJ2-1
CDR3 protein: CASLKRASGNEQFF

V gene: TRBV5-1
J gene: TRBJ1-2
CDR3 protein: CASSLTKANYGYTF

V gene: TRBV7-3
J gene: TRBJ2-3
CDR3 protein: CASSLISPGGADTQYF

V gene: TRBV3-1
J gene: TRBJ2-5
CDR3 protein: CASSQVFGGRQETQYF

V gene: TRBV10-3
J gene: TRBJ1-2
CDR3 protein: CAIGEARDGYGYTF

V gene: TRBV27
J gene: TRBJ1-2
CDR3 protein: CASSGPGGGYTF

V gene: TRBV5-1
J gene: TRBJ1-2
CDR3 protein: CASSFGQSEGYTF

V gene: TRBV28
J gene: TRBJ1-1
CDR3 protein: CASSSVTEAFF

V gene: TRBV15
J gene: TRBJ1-5
CDR3 protein: CATSTEAPGQRLRPQHF

V gene: TRBV7-6
J gene: TRBJ1-2
CDR3 protein: CAIKGTFYGYTF

V gene: TRBV20-1
J gene: TRBJ2-1
CDR3 protein: CSGLPAGGRFYNEQFF

V gene: TRBV20-1
J gene: TRBJ2-5
CDR3 protein: CSAKWQGEETQYF

V gene: TRBV12-3/TRBV12-4
J gene: TRBJ1-4
CDR3 protein: CASRSAHEKLFF

V gene: TRBV28
J gene: .
CDR3 protein: CASSLPRVGRGRGYEQYF

V gene: TRBV11-2
J gene: .
CDR3 protein: CASSTRDRGRVTQYF

V gene: TRBV7-6
J gene: TRBJ2-1
CDR3 protein: CASSDRDSNEQFF

V gene: TRBV12-5
J gene: TRBJ2-2
CDR3 protein: CASGLVKGDRGPGELFF

V gene: TRBV6-5
J gene: TRBJ1-6
CDR3 protein: CASNLHGRYNSPLHF

V gene: TRBV4-1
J gene: TRBJ2-1
CDR3 protein: CASSQEVWDEPFF

V gene: TRBV24-1
J gene: TRBJ2-5
CDR3 protein: CATSDGGRTQETQYF

V gene: TRBV5-1
J gene: TRBJ2-2
CDR3 protein: CASSLGDSTGELFF

V gene: TRBV6-4
J gene: TRBJ2-1
CDR3 protein: CASSPRDFNEQFF

V gene: TRBV6-5
J gene: TRBJ1-2
CDR3 protein: CASSYSRTGLLYGYTF

V gene: TRBV12-3/TRBV12-4
J gene: TRBJ1-6
CDR3 protein: CASSSQGAGNSPLHF

V gene: TRBV20-1
J gene: TRBJ1-6
CDR3 protein: CSAEKQVYNSPLHF

V gene: TRBV11-2
J gene: TRBJ2-1
CDR3 protein: CASSSWTGGRFNEQFF

V gene: TRBV9
J gene: TRBJ2-5
CDR3 protein: CASSVGTEETQYF

V gene: TRBV28
J gene: TRBJ2-5
CDR3 protein: CAISDSGGFETQYF

V gene: TRBV5-1
J gene: TRBJ2-7
CDR3 protein: CASSPTLREPTYEQYF